This record concerns one T cell receptor beta chain sequence. The data originate from a study of blood T cell repertoires in COVID-19. Germline V gene sequence: CDR1 SGHRS, CDR2 YFSETQ. V lost 4 bases to trimming and J lost 5 bases, with 16 bases between them. This CDR3 contains 15 residues. Authors' methods: From reference gene primer amplification, estimates of nucleated cell counts were derived. Method: immunoSEQ multiplex PCR; TCRdb's copy keeps in-frame clones and lacks some. D and trimming were read from the DNA, whereas the V and J calls and clone size are those reported in that table. Of 500,000 to 600,000 clones in the sample, 85% to 90% are singletons; the top ten hold 7.5% to 9.5%.

The V gene is TRBV5-1, the J gene TRBJ1-5; perhaps TRBD1 as D (6 bases). The origin of this receptor is a woman in her fifties or sixties with COVID-19, enrolled during active disease. The sequenced sample was peripheral blood. Here the CDR3 DNA reads TGCGCCAGCAGCAAGGACAGAGGAAAAGATCAGCCCCAGCATTTT. Encoded protein: CASSKDRGKDQPQHF. Based on the CDR3 plus reference TRBV5-1 and TRBJ1-5, the full variable domain is KAGVTQTPRYLIKTRGQQVTLSCSPISGHRSVSWYQQTPGQGLQFLFEYFSETQRNKGNFPGRFSGRQFSNSRSEMNVSTLELGDSALYLCASSKDRGKDQPQHFGDGTRLSIL.